The 14 T cell receptor beta chains given below trace back to one sample, sequenced in a study of Ad26.COV2.S vaccination and SARS-CoV-2 variants. Repertoires were generated with immunoSEQ multiplex PCR, while TCRdb's copy carries only in-frame clones and drops some. Counted here are over 85,000 clones, roughly 75% occurring once; the ten biggest clones make up 17%. Source: peripheral blood, taken after recovery from COVID-19. Receptors were obtained from a human donor who had recovered from COVID-19.

This clone was observed once. The CDR3 region is CASSYRDPNTEAFF. The CDR3 DNA is TGTGCCAGCAGTTACAGGGACCCGAACACTGAAGCTTTCTTT. V gene TRBV6-5 combines with J gene TRBJ1-1; a weak D match, TRBD1 (5 bases). This CDR3 comprises 14 residues. The ends were cut back, 2 bases at V and 1 base at J, with 8 bases in the middle. Germline V gene sequence: CDR1 MNHEY, CDR2 SVGAGI.

This clone was counted between two and nine times. The chain combines TRBV4-3 with TRBJ1-4; the D gene is possibly TRBD1 (6 bases). Trimming took 0 bases from V and 5 from J, leaving 10 bases between them. Germline V gene data show CDR1 as LGHNA and CDR2 as YSLEER. The CDR3 is 15 residues long. DNA for the CDR3: TGCGCCAGCAGCCAAGAAGCAGGGGCCAATGAAAAACTGTTTTTT. Its translation is CASSQEAGANEKLFF.

Turning to this clone: The junction differs from germline at one of its ends, possibly a read error. V usage is TRBV27 and J usage is TRBJ2-3, with a possible D match to TRBD1 (6 bases). The CDR3 is 13 residues long. The germline gives CDR1 MNHEY, CDR2 SMNVEV (reference sequence). CDR3 sequence: CATSNRETDTQYF. CDR3 nucleotides: TGTGCCACCAGTAACAGGGAGACAGATACGCAGTATTTT.

This clone was counted only a few times. With a much larger clone just one base away, this may be a read error. This CDR3 reads CASSLIGGFGQGATYGYTF. The CDR3 nucleotides read TGTGCCAGCAGCTTAATTGGGGGATTCGGGCAGGGGGCCACCTATGGCTACACCTTC. The chain couples TRBV7-3 to TRBJ1-2; 8 bases match TRBD1. CDR1 is SGHTA and CDR2 is FQGTGA in the germline V gene. This CDR3 comprises 19 residues. V gave up 1 base and J gave up 4 bases; unmatched junction bases: 17.

The V gene is TRBV2, the J gene TRBJ2-1; D unresolved. Germline V gives CDR1 SNHLY, CDR2 FYNNEI. CDR3 length equals 13 residues. V gave up 9 bases and J gave up 5 bases, with 14 bases separating them. Here the CDR3 DNA reads TGTGCCAGTAATCCACTGACCAACAATGAGCAGTTCTTC. Amino acids: CASNPLTNNEQFF.

The chain couples TRBV11-1 to TRBJ2-2, with D unclear. CDR1 and CDR2 (germline): SGHAT, FQDESV (reference sequence). The CDR3 consists of 12 residues. Trimming shortened V by 5 bases and J by 6 bases, and 7 bases separated the two germline ends. In DNA, the CDR3 is TGTGCCAGCAGCCCCGCGCCCGGGGAGCTGTTTTTT. Residues: CASSPAPGELFF.

The V gene is TRBV7-9, the J gene TRBJ2-3; TRBD2 matches 14 bases. The trim removed 3 bases at V and 2 bases at J, leaving 4 bases unmatched. CDR1 SEHNR and CDR2 FQNEAQ come from the germline V gene (reference sequence). This CDR3 has 17 residues. CDR3 residues: CASSLGTSGGFTDTQYF. The DNA for the CDR3 is TGTGCCAGCAGCTTGGGGACTAGCGGGGGCTTCACAGATACGCAGTATTTT.

The chain carries TRBV7-2 and TRBJ2-1; 7 bases are shared with TRBD1. The trim removed 5 bases at V and 6 bases at J, leaving 4 bases unmatched. Germline V lookup: CDR1 SGHTA, CDR2 FQGNSA. CDR3 size: 13 residues. The CDR3 bases are TGTGCCAGCAGCCGGGACAGCCCCAATGAGCAGTTCTTC. It encodes CASSRDSPNEQFF.

This clone was seen a single time. The chain carries TRBV29-1 and TRBJ2-3, with D possibly matching TRBD1 (5 bases). Trimming cost V 4 bases and J 2 bases, with 13 bases left between them. The CDR3 contains 14 residues. The germline CDR1 and CDR2 sequences are SQVTM and ANQGSEA. The CDR3 loop is CSVGSGSYTDTQYF. CDR3 sequence (DNA): TGCAGCGTTGGCTCAGGGTCGTACACAGATACGCAGTATTTT.

This clone came up a few times. The V gene is TRBV7-9, the J gene TRBJ2-7; 8 nucleotides match TRBD1. The V gene's germline CDR1 is SEHNR and CDR2 FQNEAQ (reference sequence). The CDR3 consists of 14 residues. The V and J ends lost 5 bases and 2 bases, in that order; junction bases with no gene match: 5. The DNA for the CDR3 is TGTGCCAGCAGCCAGACAGGGGTCGCCTACGAGCAGTACTTC. Residues: CASSQTGVAYEQYF.

The chain combines TRBV4-1 with TRBJ2-7; 15 bases agree with TRBD2. Germline-derived CDR1 and CDR2 are MGHRA and YSYEKL. The CDR3 runs 19 residues. The ends lost 1 base at V and 4 bases at J; junction bases unmatched: 11. CDR3 DNA sequence: TGCGCCAGCAGCCAAGTAGGGCGGACTAGCGGGGGGGCGAGGTACGAGCAGTACTTC. As protein: CASSQVGRTSGGARYEQYF.

The chain has TRBV24-1 and TRBJ2-5; 9 nucleotides match TRBD2. The ends lost 2 bases at V and 5 bases at J; junction bases unmatched: 11. Germline V lookup: CDR1 KGHDR, CDR2 SFDVKD. The CDR3 is 17 amino acids. The DNA for the CDR3 is TGTGCCACCAGTGATTCCGCGGCGGGGGGGTTCTCGGAGACCCAGTACTTC. Translated, it gives CATSDSAAGGFSETQYF.

This clone was picked up one time. V is TRBV9 and J is TRBJ2-6; TRBD2 is a possible D gene (5 bases). The CDR3 extends over 17 amino acids. The V and J ends lost 0 bases and 0 bases respectively, with 10 bases between them. The germline gives CDR1 SGDLS, CDR2 YYNGEE. The CDR3 loop reads CASSVVDYNSGANVLTF. The CDR3 region has the DNA TGTGCCAGCAGCGTAGTCGACTATAACTCTGGGGCCAACGTCCTGACTTTC.

The V gene is TRBV6-6, the J gene TRBJ1-3; D is ambiguous. The CDR3 is made up of 14 amino acids. With 4 bases removed from V and 4 bases from J, the gap between germline ends came to 11 bases. In germline, CDR1 is MNHNY, CDR2 SVGAGI (reference sequence). CDR3 in amino acids: CASSFPDGGNTIYF. The CDR3 coding sequence is TGTGCCAGCAGTTTCCCGGACGGAGGAAACACCATATATTTT.